There are many counts of the clone carrying this TCR beta chain. Its specificity is not known. After removal of 3 bases from V and 4 bases from J, the junction contained 8 bases not matched to a gene. CDR1 SEHNR and CDR2 FQNEAQ come from the germline V gene (reference sequence). CDR3 length equals 16 residues. The entry originates in a study of CD8+CD57+ T cells in acquired aplastic anemia. For the study at large: Read counts for CD4+ cells (from healthy donors) averaged about 10 million. General study results and limits: Both patients and controls carried the same twenty-nine CD8+ CDR3 sequences. CD8+ Simpson's diversity did not differ significantly between patients and controls.

TCR beta VDJ combinations and CDR3 sequences were profiled from genomic DNA. Each CDR3 protein is one row after TCRdb ran MiXCR on the reads. The sample carries some 140,000 distinct CDR3 sequences, 35% to 50% recorded once. The clonotype comes from a human donor in good health, serving as a control. The rearrangement links TRBV7-9 to TRBJ2-3; 9 bases line up with TRBD2. The sample consisted of sorted CD4+, CD8+, or CD8+CD57+ T cells (not recorded which) from PBMCs. CDR3 sequence: CASSFWVAGAADTQYF. The CDR3 DNA is TGTGCCAGCAGCTTTTGGGTAGCGGGGGCCGCAGATACGCAGTATTTT.